This TCR beta chain came from a study of shared clonotypes between healthy human individuals. This clone was picked up one time. The repertoire was sequenced with immunoSEQ multiplex PCR; TCRdb's copy has only in-frame clones and lacks some. The table shows around 500,000 clones, with around 80% occurring only once. The sequenced sample was PBMCs. This sequence originates from a woman aged 35 to 49 in good health. Some clones in this sample may be carry-over from other donors' samples.

The CDR3 spells CASSTTGRVGEQYF. The CDR3 coding sequence is TGTGCCAGCAGTACCACGGGTCGAGTGGGTGAGCAGTACTTC. The chain links TRBV28 to TRBJ2-7, with no clear D. The CDR3 totals 14 residues. V lost 5 bases and J 7 bases, leaving 18 bases between the germline ends. Germline V gene sequence: CDR1 MDHEN, CDR2 SYDVKM.